This T cell receptor beta chain was obtained from a study of lymphopenia after photon versus proton radiotherapy (dated by TCRdb to about 2019). Regarding the research as a whole: The immunological effects of photon versus proton radiation therapy were compared in patients with gastrointestinal tumors who developed high-grade lymphopenia. The goal of the study was to describe how the two radiation modalities differ in their effects on the immune system. The roughly 21 patients in the cohort had gastrointestinal tumors, were treated with either photon or proton therapy, and subsequently developed lymphopenia. What the work shows at the level of the full study, not this receptor alone: Relative stability during treatment was observed in proton-treated patients, whereas loss of naive T cells and TCR diversity and gain of effector/memory populations were observed in photon-treated patients. Once the lymphocyte count had reached its nadir, the repertoires of photon-treated patients showed oligoclonal expansion, particularly of CD8+ Temra cells, and this expansion drove the decline in diversity. The survival association was assessed only in patients who died, and better survival with proton therapy was presented by the authors as a possibility rather than a demonstrated result. Across the cohort, an inverse correlation was found between a larger post-nadir drop in TCR diversity and overall survival time among patients who died.

Comments on this clone: Its antigen is currently not known. No much larger clone exists at a distance of one base, and base qualities are not known.

Germline trimming amounts to 5 bases on V and 2 bases on J, with 8 as the count of junction bases outside the gene matches. Taken from cysteine to phenylalanine, the CDR3 has 16 residues. The only DNA kept is the CDR3, 48 bases in frame from the first base. CDR1 and CDR2 were assigned from the germline V gene as SGHAT and FQNNGV. Libraries were prepared through the immunoSEQ multiplex PCR assay. Deep sequencing of rearranged TCR beta loci, alongside multiparametric flow cytometry, was used to profile T cell repertoires. Imported from immuneACCESS, the table was reduced by TCRdb to in-frame sequences with V and J called. These copies leave out some clones; in studies compared against another copy, an unresolved V gene accounts for under half, and the cause of the remainder is not known. The sample table holds about 23,000 clones, of which 80% to 95% were seen once. The ten largest clones take up over 9% of the sample.

In this chain, TRBV11-2 is recombined with TRBJ2-3, with 9 junctional bases fitting TRBD1. This sequence was found in a woman in her seventies with pancreatic cancer. Some clones in this sample may be carry-over from other donors' samples. The material sequenced was peripheral blood, taken from a patient treated with proton-based radiotherapy. The CDR3 here reads CASSTRRTGVTDTQYF. The nucleotide sequence reads TGTGCCAGCAGCACCCGTCGGACAGGGGTCACAGATACGCAGTATTTT.